This T cell receptor (beta chain) stems from a study of T-cell memory formation after mild COVID-19. Study-level background: Among the donors, TCR clusters were largely specific to each donor. Regarding the study as a whole: Mainly CM and EM harbored the contracting CD4+ clones; mainly EMRA harbored the CD8+ ones.

This clonotype has more than one count but fewer than ten. Its antigen is currently unknown. The CDR3 covers 15 residues. Germline V gene data show CDR1 as MNHEY and CDR2 as SMNVEV (reference sequence). Trimming shortened V by 5 bases and J by 5 bases, and 17 bases separated the two germline ends. TCRdb re-derived calls from the 5' RACE reads in MiXCR, one entry per CDR3 protein. The top ten clones hold roughly 14% of a sample with roughly 380,000 distinct CDR3 sequences, around 28% of them seen once. Sample: PBMCs or a T cell subset sorted from them (not recorded which). The chain combines TRBV27 with TRBJ2-3; D not resolved. This clonotype was sampled from an adult woman who had mild COVID-19 (a few samples of this study predate the infection). Cell type and time point are not known. This CDR3 reads CASSLTPFTVDTQYF. DNA of the CDR3: TGTGCCAGCAGTCTAACTCCCTTCACAGTAGATACGCAGTATTTT.